This record covers a single T cell receptor beta chain. The antigen remains undetermined. Treatment: roughly nine-day PBMC culture with coronavirus spike peptide pools or control peptides (ViraFEST assay). Researchers reported culturing roughly 2 million PBMCs per well with roughly 10 IU/ml IL-2 and approximately 10 ug/ml peptide pools. Negative selection isolated the CD4+ T cells once the cells had been cultured for approximately ten days. This record belongs to a study of vaccination and CD4 T cells after COVID-19. Study-level background: Median time from COVID diagnosis to post-COVID sampling was about 100 days (35 to 161).

Cultured CD4+ T-cell DNA underwent Oncomine TCR Beta short-read sequencing. The template was genomic DNA from cultured CD4+ T cells. MiXCR was run by TCRdb on the PCR reads, yielding one entry per CDR3 protein. The repertoire includes 5,700 or so distinct CDR3 sequences, 34% of them detected once, and around a third sits in the top ten. This material consisted of CD4+ T cells from blood, cultured in vitro, taken after SARS-CoV-2 vaccination. The TCR sequence derives from a human donor who had recovered from COVID-19.

CDR3 protein: CASSLRMNTEAFF. Written as DNA, the CDR3 is TGTGCCAGCAGTTTACGGATGAACACTGAAGCTTTCTTT. V and J are TRBV28 and TRBJ1-1; D ambiguous. This CDR3 region has 13 residues. Germline CDR1 MDHEN, CDR2 SYDVKM. With 2 bases removed from V and 0 bases from J, the gap between germline ends came to 4 bases.